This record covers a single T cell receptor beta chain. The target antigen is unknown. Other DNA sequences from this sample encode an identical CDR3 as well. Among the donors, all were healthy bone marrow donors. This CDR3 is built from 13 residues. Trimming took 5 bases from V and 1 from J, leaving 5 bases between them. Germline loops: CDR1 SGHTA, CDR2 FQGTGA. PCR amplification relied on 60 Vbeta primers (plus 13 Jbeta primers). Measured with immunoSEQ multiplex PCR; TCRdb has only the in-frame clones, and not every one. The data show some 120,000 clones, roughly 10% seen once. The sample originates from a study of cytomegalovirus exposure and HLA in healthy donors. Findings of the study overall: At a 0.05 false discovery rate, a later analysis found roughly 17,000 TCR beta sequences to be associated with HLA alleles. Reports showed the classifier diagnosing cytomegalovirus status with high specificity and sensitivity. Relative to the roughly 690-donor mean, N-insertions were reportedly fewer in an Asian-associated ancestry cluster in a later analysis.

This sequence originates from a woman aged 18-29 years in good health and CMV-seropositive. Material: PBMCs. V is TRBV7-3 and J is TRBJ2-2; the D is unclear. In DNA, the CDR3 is TGTGCCAGCAGCCCAGGGAACACCGGGGAGCTGTTTTTT. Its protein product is CASSPGNTGELFF. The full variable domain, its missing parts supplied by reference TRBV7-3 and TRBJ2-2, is GAGVSQTPSNKVTEKGKYVELRCDPISGHTALYWYRQSLGQGPEFLIYFQGTGAADDSGLPNDRFFAVRPEGSVSTLKIQRTERGDSAVYLCASSPGNTGELFFGEGSRLTVL.